The 31 T cell receptor beta chains in this list originate from one sample, sequenced in a study of beta chain features in type 1 diabetes. Investigators reverse transcribed all isolated RNA, so they sequenced expressed TCRB transcripts. TCRdb keeps only in-frame clones here, not all; method: immunoSEQ multiplex PCR. The sample lists 300,000 to 350,000 clones; roughly 8% were seen once. The source material was central memory CD4+ T cells from blood. The origin of the receptors is a woman younger than 30 in good health.

The CDR3 coding sequence is TGTGCCAGCTCGGGGACAGGGTACGTCCTGACTTTC. This gives the protein CASSGTGYVLTF. The V gene is TRBV18, the J gene TRBJ2-6; 9 nucleotides agree with TRBD1. Trimming took 6 bases from V and 11 from J; bases not matched to a gene: 2. CDR3 length equals 12 residues. Looked up from germline, CDR1 is KGHSH and CDR2 is LQKENI. The variable domain in full, with the rest retrieved from reference TRBV18 and TRBJ2-6, is NAGVMQNPRHLVRRRGQEARLRCSPMKGHSHVYWYRQLPEEGLKFMVYLQKENIIDESGMPKERFSAEFPKEGPSILRIQQVVRGDSAAYFCASSGTGYVLTFGAGSRLTVL.

This clone was counted only a few times. The V and J genes are TRBV4-3 and TRBJ1-1; no clear D. Per germline, CDR1 LGHNA and CDR2 YSLEER. CDR3 length equals 14 residues. Trimming pared 1 base from V and 4 bases from J, leaving 10 bases between. The CDR3 DNA reads TGCGCCAGCAGCCAAGGCTCGCAAGGCACTGAAGCTTTCTTT. It encodes CASSQGSQGTEAFF.

This clone appeared once. The gene calls are TRBV15 and TRBJ2-3; D is unresolved. Germline assignment: CDR1 LNHNV and CDR2 YYDKDF (reference sequence). The CDR3 covers 15 residues. Trimming took off 3 bases at V and 1 base at J, with 11 bases between the two ends. In nucleotides, the CDR3 is TGTGCCACCAGCAGGACCGTCGGCGGCACAGATACGCAGTATTTT. Protein sequence: CATSRTVGGTDTQYF.

V is TRBV4-2 and J is TRBJ1-5, with D unclear. The CDR3 totals 15 residues. Germline values: CDR1 LGHNA, CDR2 YNFKEQ. V dropped 0 bases and J dropped 4 bases, with 10 bases sitting between them. DNA of the CDR3: TGTGCCAGCAGCCAAGATCAAACAGCTAATCAGCCCCAGCATTTT. It is translated as CASSQDQTANQPQHF.

The gene calls are TRBV10-3 and TRBJ1-1; 10 bases agree with TRBD1. The V gene end was trimmed by 10 bases and the J gene end by 6 bases; junction bases not matched to a gene: 5. This CDR3 contains 12 residues. Germline V gene sequence: CDR1 ENHRY, CDR2 SYGVKD. This CDR3 is CATRQGAAEAFF. CDR3 DNA: TGTGCCACCAGACAGGGGGCGGCTGAAGCTTTCTTT.

This clone was found a few times. J is TRBJ2-5 and V is TRBV19, with D unclear. The germline V gene encodes CDR1 LNHDA and CDR2 SQIVND (reference sequence). The ends were cut back, 7 bases at V and 4 bases at J, with 16 bases in the middle. This CDR3 comprises 14 residues. Written as DNA, the CDR3 is TGTGCCAGTAAGGATAGAGTGTTCGGAGAGACCCAGTACTTC. Translation gives CASKDRVFGETQYF. The variable domain in full, completed from reference TRBV19 and TRBJ2-5, reads DGGITQSPKYLFRKEGQNVTLSCEQNLNHDAMYWYRQDPGQGLRLIYYSQIVNDFQKGDIAEGYSVSREKKESFPLTVTSAQKNPTAFYLCASKDRVFGETQYFGPGTRLLVL.

This clone was counted only a few times. This rearrangement joins TRBV7-2 to TRBJ1-2; TRBD1 might be the D (6 bases). Trimming shortened V by 0 bases and J by 6 bases, and 14 bases separated the two germline ends. From germline, CDR1 is SGHTA and CDR2 FQGNSA. This CDR3 is built from 15 residues. This chain's CDR3 is CASSLAFDRTNGYTF. CDR3 nucleotide sequence: TGTGCCAGCAGCTTAGCGTTTGACAGGACGAATGGCTACACCTTC. Complete variable domain (other parts from reference TRBV7-2 and TRBJ1-2): GAGVSQSPSNKVTEKGKDVELRCDPISGHTALYWYRQSLGQGLEFLIYFQGNSAPDKSGLPSDRFSAERTGGSVSTLTIQRTQQEDSAVYLCASSLAFDRTNGYTFGSGTRLTVV.

This clone was detected a few times. The J gene is TRBJ2-6, the V gene TRBV2; D assignment may be TRBD1 or TRBD2 (6 bases each). With 6 bases removed from V and 0 bases from J, the gap between germline ends came to 12 bases. The CDR3 covers 16 residues. The germline V gene encodes CDR1 SNHLY and CDR2 FYNNEI. DNA of the CDR3: TGTGCCAGCAGGGGCGGGACAAGCTCTGGGGCCAACGTCCTGACTTTC. Protein sequence: CASRGGTSSGANVLTF.

Only a few counts were recorded for this clone. This sequence joins TRBV7-9 and TRBJ2-2; D remains unclear. Germline lookup yields CDR1 SEHNR and CDR2 FQNEAQ (reference sequence). This CDR3 spans 12 amino acids. Trimming shortened V by 6 bases and J by 1 base, and 3 bases separated the two germline ends. The CDR3 region has the DNA TGTGCCAGCAGGGAGAACACCGGGGAGCTGTTTTTT. It encodes CASRENTGELFF.

The chain uses TRBV5-1 and TRBJ1-1; 8 bases align to TRBD1. With V trimmed by 4 bases and J by 0 bases, 2 bases remained unmatched. This CDR3 has 14 residues. Germline V gene sequence: CDR1 SGHRS, CDR2 YFSETQ. The CDR3 is CASSTDRVNTEAFF. In nucleotides, the CDR3 is TGCGCCAGCAGCACGGACAGGGTGAACACTGAAGCTTTCTTT.

This clone was observed a few times. This chain joins TRBV7-2 and TRBJ2-7, with D possibly TRBD1 on 5 matching bases. The CDR3 covers 16 residues. The ends were cut back, 0 bases at V and 0 bases at J, with 12 bases in the middle. The V gene's germline CDR1 is SGHTA and CDR2 FQGNSA. CDR3 bases: TGTGCCAGCAGCTTAGCGACAGATATCAGCTCCTACGAGCAGTACTTC. Translating it yields CASSLATDISSYEQYF.

This clone has at least ten counts. The chain combines TRBV9 with TRBJ1-3; D call uncertain. Trimming stripped 0 bases from V and 2 bases from J, with 9 bases between. Germline V gene data show CDR1 as SGDLS and CDR2 as YYNGEE. The length of the CDR3 is 15 residues. CDR3 bases: TGTGCCAGCAGCGTAGCAAGTACTACTGGAAACACCATATATTTT. Amino acid sequence: CASSVASTTGNTIYF.

The chain links TRBV5-6 to TRBJ1-5; D not certain. V was pared by 3 bases and J by 5 bases, with 12 bases between. The CDR3 sequence is 14 residues long. CDR1 SGHDT and CDR2 YYEEEE come from the germline V gene. In DNA, the CDR3 is TGTGCCAGCAGCTCCCGGGGTAGAGATCAGCCCCAGCATTTT. It encodes CASSSRGRDQPQHF.

This clone has ten or more counts. The chain uses TRBV4-3 and TRBJ2-6; unclear D gene. Trimming cost V 1 base and J 2 bases, with 9 bases left between them. Looked up from germline, CDR1 is LGHNA and CDR2 is YSLEER. CDR3 length: 16 residues. For the CDR3, the DNA is TGCGCCAGCAGCCAAGTAGCAGACACTGGGGCCAACGTCCTGACTTTC. It translates to CASSQVADTGANVLTF.

This clone was seen more than once but under ten times. Its ends do not fully match the called genes, so a read error is possible. Additional DNA sequences in this sample encode the identical CDR3. This sequence joins TRBV5-6 and TRBJ2-6; D is possibly TRBD1 or TRBD2 (5 bases each). CDR3 length equals 15 residues. Germline CDR1 is SGHDT and CDR2 is YYEEEE. CDR3 loop: CASSPGSPGANVLTF. As DNA, the CDR3 is TGTGCCAGCAGCCCAGGGAGCCCTGGAGCCAACGTCCTGACTTTC.

This clone was counted at least ten times. V is TRBV28 and J is TRBJ1-2, with 7 positions matching TRBD1. V shed 4 bases and J 6 bases; nucleotides not matched to a gene: 14. Germline V CDR1 and CDR2: MDHEN, SYDVKM. The CDR3 consists of 16 residues. The CDR3 DNA sequence: TGTGCCAGCAGTTCCGGCCTAGGGGGCCAGGATCATGGCTACACCTTC. It encodes CASSSGLGGQDHGYTF.

V usage is TRBV6-5 and J usage is TRBJ2-5; D tentatively reads TRBD1 or TRBD2 (5 bases each). The CDR3 contains 15 residues. V was pared by 0 bases and J by 5 bases, with 13 bases between. Germline lookup yields CDR1 MNHEY and CDR2 SVGAGI. The CDR3: CASSYSVGVRETQYF. CDR3 nucleotides: TGTGCCAGCAGTTACTCAGTGGGGGTCCGGGAGACCCAGTACTTC.

CDR3 in amino acids: CASRADSGANVLTF. The CDR3 bases are TGTGCCAGTCGGGCAGACTCTGGGGCCAACGTCCTGACTTTC. V is TRBV19 and J is TRBJ2-6; D is unresolved. Germline CDR1 LNHDA, CDR2 SQIVND (reference sequence). Deletions cut 8 bases from V and 0 bases from J, with 8 bases between. The CDR3 runs 14 residues.

This chain uses TRBV29-1 with TRBJ2-2; TRBD2 aligns across 9 bases. The CDR3 contains 15 residues. The V and J ends lost 3 bases and 8 bases, in that order; junction bases with no gene match: 10. Per germline, CDR1 SQVTM and CDR2 ANQGSEA. CDR3 sequence (DNA): TGCAGCGTTGAGCGGCGGGAGGGCCCTAAAGGGGAGCTGTTTTTT. Its protein product is CSVERREGPKGELFF.

This clone has just a few counts. V is TRBV11-2 and J is TRBJ2-1, with 9 bases fitting TRBD2. The V and J ends lost 6 bases and 8 bases, in that order; junction bases with no gene match: 11. The V gene's germline CDR1 is SGHAT and CDR2 FQNNGV. The CDR3 spans 15 residues. The CDR3 DNA follows: TGTGCCAGCAGTTATCATAGCGGGGGAGCGGATGAGCAGTTCTTC. Translation: CASSYHSGGADEQFF.

This clone was seen ten or more times. Other DNA sequences in this sample translate to the same CDR3. The CDR3 loop reads CASSYGETQYF. The DNA of the CDR3 is TGTGCCAGCAGTTATGGAGAGACCCAGTACTTC. V and J are TRBV6-5 and TRBJ2-5; D is ambiguous. Germline V gives CDR1 MNHEY, CDR2 SVGAGI. V lost 3 bases and J lost 4, with 3 bases in between. The CDR3 runs to 11 residues.

This clone was detected ten times or more. This chain uses TRBV16 with TRBJ2-7; D might be TRBD2 (6 bases). CDR3 size: 13 residues. V was trimmed by 3 bases and J by 2 bases, leaving 8 bases between them. Germline loops: CDR1 KGHSY, CDR2 FQNENV. CDR3 region: CASSQRLAYEQYF. The CDR3 nucleotides are TGTGCCAGCAGCCAGAGACTAGCCTACGAGCAGTACTTC.

This clone has just a few counts. V is TRBV7-3 and J is TRBJ2-3; 7 bases are shared with TRBD2. The V gene's germline CDR1 is SGHTA and CDR2 FQGTGA. Trimming took 5 bases from V and 4 from J; bases not matched to a gene: 9. The CDR3 runs to 15 residues. The CDR3 spells CASSPASSGSDTQYF. The CDR3 DNA sequence: TGTGCCAGCAGCCCCGCGTCTAGCGGTTCAGATACGCAGTATTTT.

In its sample, this clone was seen a few times. V gene TRBV28 combines with J gene TRBJ2-1, with 7 bases fitting TRBD1. Germline V gene lookup returns CDR1 MDHEN and CDR2 SYDVKM. This CDR3 has 16 amino acids. The ends lost 5 bases at V and 7 bases at J; junction bases unmatched: 14. As DNA, the CDR3 is TGTGCCAGCAGTACCCGACAGGGTAGGTACCGAAATGAGCAGTTCTTC. It is translated as CASSTRQGRYRNEQFF.

This clone has just a few counts. This chain links TRBV4-2 with TRBJ2-3, with 11 bases matching TRBD2. J was trimmed by 1 base and V by 4 bases; bases with no gene match: 16. This CDR3 has 20 residues. Per germline, CDR1 LGHNA and CDR2 YNFKEQ. CDR3 loop: CASSRQRELAGAVGTDTQYF. CDR3 bases: TGTGCCAGCAGCCGACAAAGGGAACTAGCGGGGGCAGTGGGCACAGATACGCAGTATTTT.

The chain uses TRBV7-8 and TRBJ2-5; 10 bases match TRBD2. Germline CDR1 and CDR2: SGHVS and FQNEAQ. The trim removed 3 bases at V and 4 bases at J, leaving 8 bases unmatched. The CDR3 is 16 amino acids. The CDR3 DNA reads as TGTGCCAGCAGCTTCGAACTAGCGGGAAGAGGAGAGACCCAGTACTTC. Translating gives CASSFELAGRGETQYF.

The CDR3 spells CASSYQGKAFF. As DNA, the CDR3 is TGTGCCAGCAGTTACCAAGGGAAAGCTTTCTTT. The genes are TRBV6-5 and TRBJ1-1; D is ambiguous. The CDR3 extends over 11 amino acids. Deletions cut 2 bases from V and 9 bases from J, with 7 bases between. The germline V gene has CDR1 MNHEY and CDR2 SVGAGI.

The chain is built from TRBV5-4 and TRBJ2-5, with 7 bases fitting TRBD2. Unmatched junction bases numbered 6, after V lost 4 bases and J lost 3 bases. CDR1 is SGHNT and CDR2 is YYREEE in the germline V gene (reference sequence). The CDR3 has 14 residues. The CDR3 loop is CASSGGDTKETQYF. CDR3 bases: TGTGCCAGCAGCGGGGGGGATACAAAAGAGACCCAGTACTTC.

The genes are TRBV4-2 and TRBJ2-1, with D tentatively TRBD2 (5 bases). V shed 1 base and J shed 2 bases, with 9 bases lying between them. Per germline, CDR1 LGHNA and CDR2 YNFKEQ. There are 15 residues in the CDR3. CDR3 DNA sequence: TGTGCCAGCAGCCAAGTTTTGGAGGCCTACAATGAGCAGTTCTTC. It translates to CASSQVLEAYNEQFF.

This clone was found a few times. This chain links TRBV4-1 with TRBJ2-5; D uncertain. V dropped 4 bases and J dropped 0 bases, with 6 bases sitting between them. CDR1 and CDR2 from the germline V gene are MGHRA and YSYEKL. The CDR3 extends over 13 amino acids. Written as DNA, the CDR3 is TGCGCCAGCAGCCTTGTATACCAAGAGACCCAGTACTTC. Its translation: CASSLVYQETQYF.

This clone was detected a few times. The chain links TRBV27 to TRBJ1-2, with D possibly TRBD1 on 6 matching bases. There are 16 residues in the CDR3. The V end lost 1 base, the J end lost 4 bases, and 16 bases lay between the germline ends. Germline CDR1 reads MNHEY; CDR2 reads SMNVEV (reference sequence). The CDR3 region is CASSLFGAGELYGYTF. The CDR3 nucleotides are TGTGCCAGCAGTTTATTCGGGGCAGGGGAACTCTATGGCTACACCTTC.